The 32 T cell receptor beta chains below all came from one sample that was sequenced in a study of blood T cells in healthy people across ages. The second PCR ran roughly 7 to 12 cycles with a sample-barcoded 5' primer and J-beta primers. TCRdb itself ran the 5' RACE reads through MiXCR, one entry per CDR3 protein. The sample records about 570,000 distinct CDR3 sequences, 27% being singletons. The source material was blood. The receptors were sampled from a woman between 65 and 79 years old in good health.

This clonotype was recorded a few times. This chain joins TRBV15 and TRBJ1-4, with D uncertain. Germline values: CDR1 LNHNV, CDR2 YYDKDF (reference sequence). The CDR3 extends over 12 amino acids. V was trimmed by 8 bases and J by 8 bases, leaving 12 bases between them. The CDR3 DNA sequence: TGTGCCACCCTAACGGCCCTCGAAAAACTGTTTTTT. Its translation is CATLTALEKLFF. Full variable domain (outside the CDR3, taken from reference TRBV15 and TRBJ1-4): DAMVIQNPRYQVTQFGKPVTLSCSQTLNHNVMYWYQQKSSQAPKLLFHYYDKDFNNEADTPDNFQSRRPNTSFCFLDIRSPGLGDTAMYLCATLTALEKLFFGSGTQLSVL.

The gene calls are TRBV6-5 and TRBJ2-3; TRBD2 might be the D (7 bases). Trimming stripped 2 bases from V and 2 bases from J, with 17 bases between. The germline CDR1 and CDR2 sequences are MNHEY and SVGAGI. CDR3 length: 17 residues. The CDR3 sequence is CASSYRGGRGNTDTQYF. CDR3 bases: TGTGCCAGCAGTTACAGGGGGGGCAGGGGTAACACAGATACGCAGTATTTT.

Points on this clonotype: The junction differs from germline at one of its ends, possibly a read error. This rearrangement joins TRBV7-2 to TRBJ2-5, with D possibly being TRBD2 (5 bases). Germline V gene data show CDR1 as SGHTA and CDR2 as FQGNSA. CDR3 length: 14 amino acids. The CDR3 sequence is CASSSHTSSKTQHF. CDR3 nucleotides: TGTGCCAGCAGCTCCCATACTAGTTCTAAGACCCAGCACTTC.

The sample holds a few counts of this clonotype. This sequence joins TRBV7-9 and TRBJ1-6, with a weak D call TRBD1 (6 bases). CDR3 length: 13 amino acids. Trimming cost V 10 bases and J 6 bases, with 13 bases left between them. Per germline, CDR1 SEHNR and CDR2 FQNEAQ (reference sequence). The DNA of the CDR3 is TGTGCCACCGGACAGTCGGGTAATTCACCCCTCCACTTT. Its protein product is CATGQSGNSPLHF.

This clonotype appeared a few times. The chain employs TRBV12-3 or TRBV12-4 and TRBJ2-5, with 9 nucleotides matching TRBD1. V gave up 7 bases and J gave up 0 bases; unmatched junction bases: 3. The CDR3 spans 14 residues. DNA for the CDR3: TGTGCCAGCACACGGGACAGGGACCAAGAGACCCAGTACTTC. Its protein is CASTRDRDQETQYF.

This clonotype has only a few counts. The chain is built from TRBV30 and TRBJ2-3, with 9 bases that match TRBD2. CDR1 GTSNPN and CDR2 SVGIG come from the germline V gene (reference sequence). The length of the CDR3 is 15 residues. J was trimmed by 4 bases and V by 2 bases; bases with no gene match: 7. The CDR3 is CAWSSGGGAADTQYF. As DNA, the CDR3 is TGTGCCTGGAGTAGTGGCGGGGGGGCCGCAGATACGCAGTATTTT.

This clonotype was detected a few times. CDR3 sequence (DNA): TGTGCCAGCAGTGCAGGGCGTGGCGAGCAGTACTTC. Translation: CASSAGRGEQYF. The chain couples TRBV25-1 to TRBJ2-7; possibly TRBD1 for D (5 bases). Germline loops: CDR1 MGHDK, CDR2 SYGVNS. V was clipped by 4 bases and J by 6 bases, with 10 bases between them. The CDR3 contains 12 residues.

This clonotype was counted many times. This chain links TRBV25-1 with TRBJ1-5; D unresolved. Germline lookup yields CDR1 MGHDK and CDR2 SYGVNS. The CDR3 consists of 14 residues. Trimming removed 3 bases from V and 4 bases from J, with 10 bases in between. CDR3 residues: CASSDRQLNQPQHF. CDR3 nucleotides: TGTGCCAGCAGTGACAGGCAACTTAATCAGCCCCAGCATTTT. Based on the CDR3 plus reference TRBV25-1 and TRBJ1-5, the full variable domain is EADIYQTPRYLVIGTGKKITLECSQTMGHDKMYWYQQDPGMELHLIHYSYGVNSTEKGDLSSESTVSRIRTEHFPLTLESARPSHTSQYLCASSDRQLNQPQHFGDGTRLSIL.

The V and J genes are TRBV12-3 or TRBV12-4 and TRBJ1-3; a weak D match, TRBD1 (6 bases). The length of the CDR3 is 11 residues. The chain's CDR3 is CSTGPGNTIYF. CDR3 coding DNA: TGTTCGACAGGCCCTGGAAACACCATATATTTT.

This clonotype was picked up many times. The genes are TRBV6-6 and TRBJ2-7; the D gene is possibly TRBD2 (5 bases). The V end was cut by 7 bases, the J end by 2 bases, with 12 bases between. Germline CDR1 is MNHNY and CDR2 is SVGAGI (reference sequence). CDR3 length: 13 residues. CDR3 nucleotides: TGTGCCAGCAATACGGGGAAGGCCTACGAGCAGTACTTC. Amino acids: CASNTGKAYEQYF.

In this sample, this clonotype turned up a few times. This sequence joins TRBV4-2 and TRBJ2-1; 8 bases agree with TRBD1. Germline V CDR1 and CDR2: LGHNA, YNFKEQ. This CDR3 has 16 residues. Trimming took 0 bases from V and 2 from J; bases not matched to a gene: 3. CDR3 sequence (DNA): TGTGCCAGCAGCCAAGATGGACAGGGTGCCTACAATGAGCAGTTCTTC. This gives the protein CASSQDGQGAYNEQFF.

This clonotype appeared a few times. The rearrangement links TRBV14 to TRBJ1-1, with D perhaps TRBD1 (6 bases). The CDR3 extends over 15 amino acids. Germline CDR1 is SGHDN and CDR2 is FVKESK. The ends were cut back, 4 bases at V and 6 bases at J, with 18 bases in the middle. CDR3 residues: CASSLFKGVRSEAFF. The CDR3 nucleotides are TGTGCCAGCAGCCTCTTTAAGGGGGTGAGATCTGAAGCTTTCTTT.

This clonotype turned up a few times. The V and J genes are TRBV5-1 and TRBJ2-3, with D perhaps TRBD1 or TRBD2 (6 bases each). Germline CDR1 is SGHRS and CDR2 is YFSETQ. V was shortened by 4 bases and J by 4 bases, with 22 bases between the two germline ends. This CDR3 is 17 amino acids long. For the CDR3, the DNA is TGCGCCAGCAGCCCAAGCCCCGGAGGGGGACTCGCAGATACGCAGTATTTT. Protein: CASSPSPGGGLADTQYF. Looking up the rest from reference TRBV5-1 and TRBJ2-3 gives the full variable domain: KAGVTQTPRYLIKTRGQQVTLSCSPISGHRSVSWYQQTPGQGLQFLFEYFSETQRNKGNFPGRFSGRQFSNSRSEMNVSTLELGDSALYLCASSPSPGGGLADTQYFGPGTRLTVL.

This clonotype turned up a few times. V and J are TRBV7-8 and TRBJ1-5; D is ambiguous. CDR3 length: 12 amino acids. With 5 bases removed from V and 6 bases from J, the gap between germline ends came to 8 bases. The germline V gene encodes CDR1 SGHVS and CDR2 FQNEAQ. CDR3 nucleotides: TGTGCCAGCAGCCCACCATCTCAGCCCCAGCATTTT. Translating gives CASSPPSQPQHF.

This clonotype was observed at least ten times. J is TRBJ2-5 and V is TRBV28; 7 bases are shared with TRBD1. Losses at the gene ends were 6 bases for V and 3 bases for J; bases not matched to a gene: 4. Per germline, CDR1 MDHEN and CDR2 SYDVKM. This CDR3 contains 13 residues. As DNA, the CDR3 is TGTGCCAGCAGGCGACAGGGTGAAGAGACCCAGTACTTC. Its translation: CASRRQGEETQYF.

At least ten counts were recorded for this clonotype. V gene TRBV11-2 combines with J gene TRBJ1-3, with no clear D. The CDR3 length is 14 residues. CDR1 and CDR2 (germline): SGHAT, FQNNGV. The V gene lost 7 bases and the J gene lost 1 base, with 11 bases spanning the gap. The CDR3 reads CASTTAGSGNTIYF. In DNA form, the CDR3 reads TGTGCCAGCACCACAGCGGGGTCTGGAAACACCATATATTTT.

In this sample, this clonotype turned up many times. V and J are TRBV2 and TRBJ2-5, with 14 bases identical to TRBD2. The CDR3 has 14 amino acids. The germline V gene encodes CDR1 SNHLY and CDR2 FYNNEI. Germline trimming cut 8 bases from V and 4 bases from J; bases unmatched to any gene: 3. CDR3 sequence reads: CASSGTSGGETQYF. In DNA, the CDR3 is TGTGCCAGCTCCGGGACTAGCGGGGGAGAGACCCAGTACTTC. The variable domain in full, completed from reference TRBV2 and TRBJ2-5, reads EPEVTQTPSHQVTQMGQEVILRCVPISNHLYFYWYRQILGQKVEFLVSFYNNEISEKSEIFDDQFSVERPDGSNFTLKIRSTKLEDSAMYFCASSGTSGGETQYFGPGTRLLVL.

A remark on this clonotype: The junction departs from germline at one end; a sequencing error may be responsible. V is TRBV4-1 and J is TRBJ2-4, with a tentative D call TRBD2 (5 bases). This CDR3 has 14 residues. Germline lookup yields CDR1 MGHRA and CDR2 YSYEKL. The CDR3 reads CANSQWETSNIQYF. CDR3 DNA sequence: TGCGCCAACAGCCAATGGGAGACCTCAAACATTCAGTACTTC.

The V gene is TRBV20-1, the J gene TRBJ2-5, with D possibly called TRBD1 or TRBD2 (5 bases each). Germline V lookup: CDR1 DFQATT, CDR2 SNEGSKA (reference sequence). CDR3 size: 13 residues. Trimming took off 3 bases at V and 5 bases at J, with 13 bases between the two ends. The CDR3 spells CSASPTWGETQYF. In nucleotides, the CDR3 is TGCAGTGCTAGCCCGACTTGGGGGGAGACCCAGTACTTC.

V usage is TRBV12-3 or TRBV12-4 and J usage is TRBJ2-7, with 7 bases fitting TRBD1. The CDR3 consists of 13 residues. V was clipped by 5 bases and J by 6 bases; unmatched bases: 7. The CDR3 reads CASSLGQPAEQYF. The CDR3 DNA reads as TGTGCCAGCAGTCTGGGACAGCCCGCCGAGCAGTACTTC.

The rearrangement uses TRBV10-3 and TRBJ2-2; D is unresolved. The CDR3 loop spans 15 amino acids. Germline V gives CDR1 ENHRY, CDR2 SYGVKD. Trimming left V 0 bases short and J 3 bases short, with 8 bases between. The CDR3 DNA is TGTGCCATCAGTGAGTCAACCACCTACACCGGGGAGCTGTTTTTT. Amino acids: CAISESTTYTGELFF.

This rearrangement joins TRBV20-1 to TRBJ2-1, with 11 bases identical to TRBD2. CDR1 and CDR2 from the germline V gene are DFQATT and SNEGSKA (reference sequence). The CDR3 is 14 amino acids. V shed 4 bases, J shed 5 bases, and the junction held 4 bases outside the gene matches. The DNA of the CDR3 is TGCAGTGCTAAACTAGCGGGGGCCGACAATGAGCAGTTCTTC. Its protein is CSAKLAGADNEQFF.

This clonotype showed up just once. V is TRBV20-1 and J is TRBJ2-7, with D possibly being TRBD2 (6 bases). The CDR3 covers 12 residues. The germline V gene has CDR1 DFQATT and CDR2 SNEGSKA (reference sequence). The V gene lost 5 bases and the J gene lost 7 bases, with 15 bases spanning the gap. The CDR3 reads CSAHGGPLEQYF. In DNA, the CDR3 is TGCAGTGCTCACGGGGGACCTTTGGAGCAGTACTTC.

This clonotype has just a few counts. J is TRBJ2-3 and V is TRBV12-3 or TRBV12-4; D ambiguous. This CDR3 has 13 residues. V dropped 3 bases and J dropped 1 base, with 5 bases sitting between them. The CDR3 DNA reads TGTGCCAGCAGTTTTGAGCGCACAGATACGCAGTATTTT. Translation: CASSFERTDTQYF.

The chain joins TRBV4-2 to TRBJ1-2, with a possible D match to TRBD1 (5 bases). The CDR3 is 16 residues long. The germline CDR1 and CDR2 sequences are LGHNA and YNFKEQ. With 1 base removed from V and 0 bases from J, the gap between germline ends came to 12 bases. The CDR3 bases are TGTGCCAGCAGCCAAGCACGGCAGGGTGCTAACTATGGCTACACCTTC. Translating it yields CASSQARQGANYGYTF.

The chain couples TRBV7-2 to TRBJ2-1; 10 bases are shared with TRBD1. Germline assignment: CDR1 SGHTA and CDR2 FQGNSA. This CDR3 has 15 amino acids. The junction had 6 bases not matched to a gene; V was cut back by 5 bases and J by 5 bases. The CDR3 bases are TGTGCCAGCAGCACCGACAGGGGGCCTAACAATGAGCAGTTCTTC. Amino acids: CASSTDRGPNNEQFF.

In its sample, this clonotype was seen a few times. The CDR3: CASRRQSSTYEQYF. The CDR3 bases are TGTGCCAGCAGGAGACAGAGCTCAACCTACGAGCAGTACTTC. The chain recombines TRBV6-1 with TRBJ2-7, with D perhaps matching TRBD1 (5 bases). There are 14 residues in the CDR3. Germline-derived CDR1 and CDR2 are MNHNS and SASEGT. The V and J ends lost 6 bases and 2 bases respectively, with 14 bases between them.

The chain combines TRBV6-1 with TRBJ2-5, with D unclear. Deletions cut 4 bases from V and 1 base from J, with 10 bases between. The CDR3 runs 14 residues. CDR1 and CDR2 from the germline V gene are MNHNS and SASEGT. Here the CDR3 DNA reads TGTGCCAGCAGTGCGAGTCCGTCCCAAGAGACCCAGTACTTC. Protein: CASSASPSQETQYF.

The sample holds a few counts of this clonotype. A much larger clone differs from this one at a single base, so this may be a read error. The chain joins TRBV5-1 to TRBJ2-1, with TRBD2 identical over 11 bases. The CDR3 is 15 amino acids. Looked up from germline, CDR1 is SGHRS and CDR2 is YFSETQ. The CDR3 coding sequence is TGCGCCTGCAGCACACTAGCGGGGGCCAACAATGAGCAGTTCTTC. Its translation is CACSTLAGANNEQFF.

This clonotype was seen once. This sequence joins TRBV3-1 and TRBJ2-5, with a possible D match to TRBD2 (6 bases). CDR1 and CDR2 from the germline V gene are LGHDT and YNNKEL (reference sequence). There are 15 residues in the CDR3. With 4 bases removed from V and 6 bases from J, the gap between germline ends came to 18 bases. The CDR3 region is CASSRPGLSRQTQYF. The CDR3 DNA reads TGTGCCAGCAGCCGGCCGGGACTGTCACGACAGACCCAGTACTTC.

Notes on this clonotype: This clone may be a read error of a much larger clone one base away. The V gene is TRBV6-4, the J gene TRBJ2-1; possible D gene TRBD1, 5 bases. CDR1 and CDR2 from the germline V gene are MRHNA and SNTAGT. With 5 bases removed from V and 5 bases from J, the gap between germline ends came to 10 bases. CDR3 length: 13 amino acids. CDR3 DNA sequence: TGTGCCAGCAGTAAGGGGTCGGACAATGAGCAGTTCTTC. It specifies CASSKGSDNEQFF.

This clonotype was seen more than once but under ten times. In DNA form, the CDR3 reads TGCGCCAGCAGCCAAGTGCAGTACAATGAGCAGTTCTTC. Protein product: CASSQVQYNEQFF. The chain is built from TRBV4-3 and TRBJ2-1; no firm D call. Looked up from germline, CDR1 is LGHNA and CDR2 is YSLEER. Trimming shortened V by 1 base and J by 4 bases, and 5 bases separated the two germline ends. CDR3 length: 13 residues.